One sample yielded the 20 T cell receptor beta chains listed below, sequenced in a study of T cells after yellow fever vaccination. TCRdb re-derived calls from the 5' RACE reads in MiXCR, one entry per CDR3 protein. The sample has approximately 600,000 distinct CDR3 sequences, approximately 13% seen once. This material consisted of PBMCs, taken on the day of the yellow fever booster vaccination. All receptors come from a man aged 25 to 40 who received the YFV17D yellow fever vaccine.

There are many counts of this clonotype. This chain links TRBV12-3 or TRBV12-4 with TRBJ2-3; 7 positions agree with TRBD1. The V and J ends lost 5 bases and 1 base, in that order; junction bases with no gene match: 6. The CDR3 has 15 residues. Here the CDR3 reads CASSLAQGGTDTQYF. The CDR3 DNA reads as TGTGCCAGCAGTCTCGCTCAGGGGGGCACAGATACGCAGTATTTT.

This chain uses TRBV6-2 or TRBV6-3 with TRBJ2-2; 8 positions agree with TRBD2. V lost 6 bases and J lost 5; bases outside the gene matches: 8. Germline CDR1 and CDR2: MNHEY and SVGEGT. The CDR3 contains 15 residues. Here the CDR3 reads CASRKSGSQTGELFF. CDR3 in DNA: TGTGCCAGCAGAAAAAGCGGGAGTCAGACCGGGGAGCTGTTTTTT.

In its sample, this clonotype was seen a few times. The J gene is TRBJ2-1, the V gene TRBV10-3, with D maybe TRBD1 (6 bases). CDR1 and CDR2 (germline): ENHRY, SYGVKD. This CDR3 spans 17 amino acids. V lost 8 bases and J lost 0, with 20 bases in between. The CDR3 region has the DNA TGTGCCATCGGGGGCAGCGGTTCGTCAGGCTCCTACAATGAGCAGTTCTTC. It specifies CAIGGSGSSGSYNEQFF.

This clonotype was detected only a few times. One base away lies a much larger clone, so this may be a sequencing read error. This sequence joins TRBV6-1 and TRBJ2-1, with 11 bases lining up with TRBD2. The CDR3 is made up of 14 amino acids. The J segment lost 6 bases and the V segment lost 6 bases, leaving 4 bases of the junction unmatched. Germline lookup yields CDR1 MNHNS and CDR2 SASEGT. For the CDR3, the DNA is TGTGCCAGCAGGTCCGGGACTAGCGGCAATGAGCAGTTCTTC. It yields the protein CASRSGTSGNEQFF.

The V gene is TRBV2, the J gene TRBJ2-1; D is perhaps TRBD1 (5 bases). V shed 4 bases and J shed 9 bases, with 7 bases lying between them. Germline assignment: CDR1 SNHLY and CDR2 FYNNEI. This CDR3 contains 11 residues. CDR3 residues: CASSVQGEQFF. The CDR3 nucleotides read TGTGCCAGCAGTGTTCAGGGTGAGCAGTTCTTC. Filled out from reference TRBV2 and TRBJ2-1, the complete variable domain reads EPEVTQTPSHQVTQMGQEVILRCVPISNHLYFYWYRQILGQKVEFLVSFYNNEISEKSEIFDDQFSVERPDGSNFTLKIRSTKLEDSAMYFCASSVQGEQFFGPGTRLTVL.

The chain has TRBV27 and TRBJ2-2, with D tentatively TRBD2 (8 bases). Trimming left V 10 bases short and J 4 bases short, with 16 bases between. The germline gives CDR1 MNHEY, CDR2 SMNVEV (reference sequence). This CDR3 has 14 amino acids. For the CDR3, the DNA is TGTGCCACCTCAGGGGGACTAGGCACCGGGGAGCTGTTTTTT. Protein: CATSGGLGTGELFF.

This clonotype was recorded a few times. The rearrangement uses TRBV27 and TRBJ2-7, with TRBD1 matching over 10 bases. The J segment lost 5 bases and the V segment lost 5 bases, leaving 9 bases of the junction unmatched. The length of the CDR3 is 15 residues. Germline values: CDR1 MNHEY, CDR2 SMNVEV (reference sequence). CDR3 sequence (DNA): TGTGCCAGCAGTCCGAGGGGGACAGGGGTCGACGAGCAGTACTTC. Amino acid sequence: CASSPRGTGVDEQYF.

This clonotype was found many times. This chain links TRBV20-1 with TRBJ1-3, with D possibly being TRBD1 (6 bases). The V end lost 5 bases, the J end lost 11 bases, and 25 bases lay between the germline ends. The CDR3 is 15 residues long. CDR1 is DFQATT and CDR2 is SNEGSKA in the germline V gene (reference sequence). The CDR3 DNA reads as TGCAGTGCTCTAAGGGGGGCATTAGAAGGGGACGCCATATATTTT. It is translated as CSALRGALEGDAIYF.

This chain's CDR3 is CASSLAGGAYNNEQFF. CDR3 nucleotide sequence: TGTGCCAGCAGCTTAGCCGGAGGGGCATATAACAATGAGCAGTTCTTC. The chain links TRBV11-2 to TRBJ2-1; perhaps TRBD2 as D (6 bases). With 1 base removed from V and 5 bases from J, the gap between germline ends came to 15 bases. The CDR3 length is 16 residues. Germline CDR1 and CDR2: SGHAT and FQNNGV. Supplemented by reference TRBV11-2 and TRBJ2-1, the full variable domain reads EAGVAQSPRYKIIEKRQSVAFWCNPISGHATLYWYQQILGQGPKLLIQFQNNGVVDDSQLPKDRFSAERLKGVDSTLKIQPAKLEDSAVYLCASSLAGGAYNNEQFFGPGTRLTVL.

V usage is TRBV20-1 and J usage is TRBJ1-6; D remains unclear. The CDR3 has 12 residues. With 1 base removed from V and 15 bases from J, the gap between germline ends came to 13 bases. Germline CDR1 DFQATT, CDR2 SNEGSKA (reference sequence). CDR3 coding DNA: TGCAGTGCTAGAGGTACCAATATGGACCTCCACTTT. Its protein product is CSARGTNMDLHF.

This clonotype was found a few times. The genes are TRBV29-1 and TRBJ2-3; unclear D gene. Germline V gives CDR1 SQVTM, CDR2 ANQGSEA. The CDR3 sequence is 13 residues long. V lost 7 bases to trimming and J lost 3 bases, with 14 bases between them. Here the CDR3 DNA reads TGCAGCGCCCCGTCGGGCTTAACAGATACGCAGTATTTT. This gives the protein CSAPSGLTDTQYF.

This chain uses TRBV12-3 or TRBV12-4 with TRBJ2-7, with D hard to call. Trimming stripped 6 bases from V and 3 bases from J, with 15 bases between. CDR3 length equals 14 residues. Here the CDR3 reads CASSLRISFYEQYF. The CDR3 DNA reads TGTGCCAGCAGCCTCAGGATTTCGTTCTACGAGCAGTACTTC.

This clonotype was seen a few times. The chain has TRBV20-1 and TRBJ2-1; 8 nucleotides match TRBD1. In germline, CDR1 is DFQATT, CDR2 SNEGSKA (reference sequence). Unmatched junction bases numbered 15, after V lost 6 bases and J lost 14 bases. CDR3 size: 13 residues. Here the CDR3 DNA reads TGCAGTGCCCTCACCCGCTCGCCGGGACAGGAGTTCTTC. This translates into CSALTRSPGQEFF.

The V gene is TRBV5-1, the J gene TRBJ2-1, with 14 bases matching TRBD2. Germline CDR1 reads SGHRS; CDR2 reads YFSETQ. The CDR3 is 16 amino acids. V was pared by 5 bases and J by 8 bases, with 9 bases of the junction left unmatched. This chain's CDR3 is CASRRLGTSGRDEQFF. The DNA for the CDR3 is TGCGCCAGCAGAAGGTTAGGGACTAGCGGGAGAGATGAGCAGTTCTTC.

This clonotype was seen a few times. The chain is built from TRBV7-2 and TRBJ2-1; 10 positions agree with TRBD2. J gave up 8 bases and V 6 bases, and 7 bases lay outside the gene matches. This CDR3 spans 14 amino acids. CDR1 and CDR2 (germline): SGHTA, FQGNSA. CDR3 sequence reads: CASRRIAGGDEQFF. The CDR3 DNA is TGTGCCAGCAGACGGATAGCGGGAGGCGATGAGCAGTTCTTC.

This clonotype was seen more than once but under ten times. The chain recombines TRBV5-5 with TRBJ1-5; D not certain. V was pared by 0 bases and J by 7 bases, with 11 bases between. In germline, CDR1 is SGHKS, CDR2 YYEKEE (reference sequence). The CDR3 has 14 residues. CDR3 region: CASSLDPPSQPQHF. The CDR3 DNA follows: TGTGCCAGCAGCTTGGACCCGCCGAGCCAGCCCCAGCATTTT.

This clonotype has a count of ten or more. The rearrangement joins TRBV29-1 to TRBJ2-2, with 8 positions matching TRBD2. V gave up 4 bases and J gave up 0 bases; unmatched junction bases: 7. There are 16 residues in the CDR3. Germline V gene sequence: CDR1 SQVTM, CDR2 ANQGSEA. CDR3 in DNA: TGCAGCGTTGTACTAGCGGACCCCCCGAACACCGGGGAGCTGTTTTTT. The encoded protein is CSVVLADPPNTGELFF.

This rearrangement joins TRBV9 to TRBJ2-3; D is perhaps TRBD1 or TRBD2 (6 bases each). V was cut by 3 bases and J by 9 bases, with 11 bases left in between. Per germline, CDR1 SGDLS and CDR2 YYNGEE. The CDR3 has 12 amino acids. The CDR3 reads CASSGGGRTQYF. The DNA of the CDR3 is TGTGCCAGCAGCGGTGGGGGGCGCACGCAGTATTTT.

This clonotype has more than one count but fewer than ten. The chain couples TRBV11-2 to TRBJ2-1, with D possibly being TRBD2 (6 bases). Per germline, CDR1 SGHAT and CDR2 FQNNGV. V was trimmed by 4 bases and J by 3 bases, leaving 16 bases between them. The CDR3 covers 16 residues. CDR3 nucleotide sequence: TGTGCCAGCAGCTCCGCCCCGGGGAGGTACTACAATGAGCAGTTCTTC. Its translation is CASSSAPGRYYNEQFF.

This clonotype appeared a few times. The chain is built from TRBV20-1 and TRBJ2-5, with no clear D. Germline lookup yields CDR1 DFQATT and CDR2 SNEGSKA (reference sequence). V dropped 3 bases and J dropped 5 bases, with 13 bases sitting between them. The CDR3 has 13 amino acids. As DNA, the CDR3 is TGCAGTGCTAGCTACCCGGGTGGGGAGACCCAGTACTTC. Protein product: CSASYPGGETQYF.